A single sample gave rise to the 9 T cell receptor beta chains below, sequenced in a study of cytomegalovirus exposure and HLA in healthy donors. PCR involved 60 Vbeta and 13 Jbeta primers. Some clones are missing from TCRdb's copy, which holds only in-frame ones; the method was immunoSEQ multiplex PCR. The table records 65,000 to 90,000 clones, roughly 90% of them present only once. Sequencing used PBMCs. Receptors originate from a woman aged 25 to 39 in good health and CMV-seronegative.

The genes are TRBV29-1 and TRBJ1-5; 9 bases line up with TRBD1. With 6 bases clipped from V and 1 base from J, the junction kept 4 bases outside the gene matches. The CDR3 length is 14 residues. Germline-derived CDR1 and CDR2 are SQVTM and ANQGSEA. CDR3 nucleotide sequence: TGCAGCGTCGAGGACAGGGGCAGCAATCAGCCCCAGCATTTT. Its protein product is CSVEDRGSNQPQHF.

This clone was recorded a few times. This chain connects TRBV28 to TRBJ1-3; 8 nucleotides align to TRBD1. Germline V lookup: CDR1 MDHEN, CDR2 SYDVKM. The CDR3 contains 15 residues. J gave up 4 bases and V 5 bases, and 7 bases lay outside the gene matches. CDR3 amino acids: CASSPGQAYGNTIYF. In nucleotides, the CDR3 is TGTGCCAGCAGTCCGGGACAGGCGTACGGAAACACCATATATTTT.

This clone was observed a few times. The rearrangement joins TRBV18 to TRBJ2-7, with TRBD1 matching over 8 bases. CDR3 length equals 17 residues. Germline loops: CDR1 KGHSH, CDR2 LQKENI. J gave up 2 bases and V 3 bases, and 12 bases lay outside the gene matches. In DNA form, the CDR3 reads TGTGCCAGCTCACCTAAGAACGTCGACAGGGGCGCCTACGAGCAGTACTTC. Translation gives CASSPKNVDRGAYEQYF.

V is TRBV4-1 and J is TRBJ2-5; 10 bases fit TRBD2. Germline assignment: CDR1 MGHRA and CDR2 YSYEKL. The CDR3 runs to 18 residues. With V trimmed by 2 bases and J by 1 base, 10 bases remained unmatched. DNA for the CDR3: TGCGCCAGCAGCCAAAAATCAACTACTAGCGGGATCCAAGAGACCCAGTACTTC. Residues: CASSQKSTTSGIQETQYF.

The V and J genes are TRBV5-4 and TRBJ1-2; weak D call: TRBD1 (6 bases). Germline values: CDR1 SGHNT, CDR2 YYREEE (reference sequence). Trimming took off 4 bases at V and 1 base at J, with 11 bases between the two ends. This CDR3 spans 14 amino acids. CDR3 coding DNA: TGTGCCAGCAGCAACAGGGAGATTAACTATGGCTACACCTTC. Translated, it gives CASSNREINYGYTF. Combining the CDR3 with reference TRBV5-4 and TRBJ1-2 gives the whole variable domain ETGVTQSPTHLIKTRGQQVTLRCSSQSGHNTVSWYQQALGQGPQFIFQYYREEENGRGNFPPRFSGLQFPNYSSELNVNALELDDSALYLCASSNREINYGYTFGSGTRLTVV.

There are a few counts of this clone. The gene calls are TRBV10-2 and TRBJ2-2; maybe TRBD2 (5 bases). CDR3 length: 14 amino acids. With 0 bases removed from V and 5 bases from J, the gap between germline ends came to 7 bases. The germline V gene has CDR1 WSHSY and CDR2 SAAADI. The chain's CDR3 is CASSESSGTGELFF. CDR3 sequence (DNA): TGCGCCAGCAGTGAGTCGTCGGGGACCGGGGAGCTGTTTTTT.

The chain has TRBV30 and TRBJ1-6; D is possibly TRBD1 (6 bases). CDR1 is GTSNPN, CDR2 SVGIG, per germline (reference sequence). The CDR3 runs to 15 residues. V shed 7 bases and J shed 3 bases, with 16 bases lying between them. CDR3 nucleotide sequence: TGTGCCTCCGACCTAACAGGGAACTATAATTCACCCCTCCACTTT. As protein: CASDLTGNYNSPLHF.

The rearrangement uses TRBV5-1 and TRBJ2-3; tentatively, D is TRBD2 (6 bases). This CDR3 is built from 15 residues. The V gene's germline CDR1 is SGHRS and CDR2 YFSETQ. V lost 4 bases to trimming and J lost 0 bases, with 12 bases between them. The DNA of the CDR3 is TGCGCCAGCAGCCCGGGACTGCGTAGCACAGATACGCAGTATTTT. Its translation is CASSPGLRSTDTQYF.

The chain recombines TRBV6-1 with TRBJ1-5, with a weak D call TRBD1 (6 bases). Trimming pared 3 bases from V and 0 bases from J, leaving 12 bases between. The CDR3 totals 16 residues. From germline, CDR1 is MNHNS and CDR2 SASEGT. CDR3 bases: TGTGCCAGCAGTGATTTTCACAGGGCTAGCAATCAGCCCCAGCATTTT. Amino acids: CASSDFHRASNQPQHF.